These 6 T cell receptor beta chains were sequenced from one sample in a study of blood T cells in healthy people across ages. A second PCR, run for about 6 to 11 cycles, used a sample-barcoded 5' primer plus a J-beta primer mix. TCRdb called the 5' RACE reads again in MiXCR, with one record for every CDR3 protein. The sample has some 1.6 million distinct CDR3 sequences; about 31% are singletons. Sequencing used blood. The receptors originated from a woman in her thirties in good health.

The rearrangement links TRBV6-6 to TRBJ1-4; D might be TRBD1 (5 bases). Trimming left V 6 bases short and J 7 bases short, with 18 bases between. CDR1 is MNHNY and CDR2 is SVGAGI in the germline V gene (reference sequence). The CDR3 consists of 15 residues. Here the CDR3 reads CASSLGGGVREKLFF. The DNA for the CDR3 is TGTGCCAGCAGCCTTGGTGGAGGGGTGCGTGAAAAACTGTTTTTT.

The chain uses TRBV6-6 and TRBJ2-5; the D gene could be TRBD1 or TRBD2 (5 bases each). This CDR3 has 13 amino acids. Per germline, CDR1 MNHNY and CDR2 SVGAGI (reference sequence). V gave up 7 bases and J gave up 5 bases, with 14 bases separating them. The CDR3 loop is CASKRGELETQYF. In DNA, the CDR3 is TGTGCCAGCAAACGGGGCGAGCTGGAGACCCAGTACTTC.

CDR3 in amino acids: CASSSWPSIGYEQYF. The CDR3 coding sequence is TGTGCCAGCAGCTCCTGGCCTTCGATTGGCTACGAGCAGTACTTC. The chain combines TRBV3-1 with TRBJ2-7; D unresolved. The CDR3 covers 15 residues. Trimming shortened V by 5 bases and J by 3 bases, and 17 bases separated the two germline ends. Germline CDR1 reads LGHDT; CDR2 reads YNNKEL (reference sequence).

In this sample, this clonotype turned up many times. The J gene is TRBJ2-1, the V gene TRBV20-1; 9 bases match TRBD2. V trimming: 3 bases; J trimming: 3 bases; junction bases outside the gene matches: 6. Germline V lookup: CDR1 DFQATT, CDR2 SNEGSKA (reference sequence). The CDR3 consists of 15 residues. CDR3 DNA sequence: TGCAGTGCTAGGGGGCCAGCGGGGGGCTACAATGAGCAGTTCTTC. Its translation: CSARGPAGGYNEQFF.

V and J are TRBV27 and TRBJ2-5; D may be TRBD2 (5 bases). With the DNA end fitting TRBJ2-7 better, the J assignment may be wrong. CDR1 MNHEY and CDR2 SMNVEV come from the germline V gene (reference sequence). The CDR3 extends over 12 amino acids. In nucleotides, the CDR3 is TGTGCCAGAGAACGGGAAACCCACGAGCAGTACTTC. It encodes CARERETHEQYF.

This clonotype was detected a few times. The chain employs TRBV9 and TRBJ2-7, with TRBD1 as a possible D gene (7 bases). The V gene's germline CDR1 is SGDLS and CDR2 YYNGEE. V dropped 5 bases and J dropped 0 bases, with 18 bases sitting between them. This CDR3 has 16 amino acids. CDR3 sequence: CASSPGGTLSSYEQYF. CDR3 bases: TGTGCCAGCAGTCCAGGGGGGACCCTAAGCTCCTACGAGCAGTACTTC.